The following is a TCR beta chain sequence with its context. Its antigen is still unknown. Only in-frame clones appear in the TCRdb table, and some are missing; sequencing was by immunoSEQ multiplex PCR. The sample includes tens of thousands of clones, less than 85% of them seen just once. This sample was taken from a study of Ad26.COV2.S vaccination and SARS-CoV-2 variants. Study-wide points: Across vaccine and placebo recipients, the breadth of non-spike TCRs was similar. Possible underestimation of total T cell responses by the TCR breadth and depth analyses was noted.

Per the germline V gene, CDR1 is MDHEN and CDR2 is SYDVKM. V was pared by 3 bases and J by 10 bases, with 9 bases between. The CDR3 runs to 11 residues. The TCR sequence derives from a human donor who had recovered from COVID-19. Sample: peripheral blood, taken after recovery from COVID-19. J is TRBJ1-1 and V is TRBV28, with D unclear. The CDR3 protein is CASSFALGAFF. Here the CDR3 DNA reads TGTGCCAGCAGTTTTGCCCTCGGAGCTTTCTTT.